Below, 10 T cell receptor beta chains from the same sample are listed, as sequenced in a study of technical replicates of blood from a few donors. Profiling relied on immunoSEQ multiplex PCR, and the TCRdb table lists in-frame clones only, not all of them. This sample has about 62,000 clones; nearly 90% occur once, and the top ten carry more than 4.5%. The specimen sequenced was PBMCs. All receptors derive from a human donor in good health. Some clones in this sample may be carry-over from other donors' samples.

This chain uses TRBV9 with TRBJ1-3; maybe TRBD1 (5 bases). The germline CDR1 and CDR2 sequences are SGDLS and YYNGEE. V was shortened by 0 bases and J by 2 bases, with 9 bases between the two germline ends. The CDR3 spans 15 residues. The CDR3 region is CASSVEGYTGNTIYF. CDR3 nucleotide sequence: TGTGCCAGCAGCGTAGAGGGGTACACTGGAAACACCATATATTTT.

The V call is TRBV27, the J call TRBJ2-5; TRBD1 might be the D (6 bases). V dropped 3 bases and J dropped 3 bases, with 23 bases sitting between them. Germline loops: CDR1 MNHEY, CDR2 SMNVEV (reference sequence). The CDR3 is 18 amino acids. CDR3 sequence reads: CASSFLGKIQGQEETQYF. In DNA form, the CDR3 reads TGTGCCAGCAGTTTTTTAGGCAAGATACAGGGACAAGAAGAGACCCAGTACTTC.

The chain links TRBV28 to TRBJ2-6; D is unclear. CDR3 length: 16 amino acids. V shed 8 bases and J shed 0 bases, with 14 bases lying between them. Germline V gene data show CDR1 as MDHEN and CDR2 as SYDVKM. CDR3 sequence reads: CASGDHSSSGANVLTF. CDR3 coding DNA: TGTGCCAGCGGAGACCATTCAAGCTCTGGGGCCAACGTCCTGACTTTC.

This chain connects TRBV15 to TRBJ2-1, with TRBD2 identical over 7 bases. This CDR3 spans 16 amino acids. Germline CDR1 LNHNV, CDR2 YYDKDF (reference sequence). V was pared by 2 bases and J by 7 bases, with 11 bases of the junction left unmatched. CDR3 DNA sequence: TGTGCCACCAGCAGAAAGAAGTTGGGAGGGATGAATGAGCAGTTCTTC. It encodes CATSRKKLGGMNEQFF.

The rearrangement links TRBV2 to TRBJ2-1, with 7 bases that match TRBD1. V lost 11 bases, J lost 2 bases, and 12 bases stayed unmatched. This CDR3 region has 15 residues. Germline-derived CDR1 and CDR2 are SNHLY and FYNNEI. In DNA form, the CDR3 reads TGTGCCGGGAGACAGGGCTTGGAGGCCTACAATGAGCAGTTCTTC. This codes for CAGRQGLEAYNEQFF. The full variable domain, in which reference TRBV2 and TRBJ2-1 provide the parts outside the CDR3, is EPEVTQTPSHQVTQMGQEVILRCVPISNHLYFYWYRQILGQKVEFLVSFYNNEISEKSEIFDDQFSVERPDGSNFTLKIRSTKLEDSAMYFCAGRQGLEAYNEQFFGPGTRLTVL.

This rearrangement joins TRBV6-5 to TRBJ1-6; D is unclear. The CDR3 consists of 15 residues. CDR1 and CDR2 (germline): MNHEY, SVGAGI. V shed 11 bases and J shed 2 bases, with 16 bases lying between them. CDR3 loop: CAVCRGIAYNSPLHF. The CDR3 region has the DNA TGTGCCGTGTGCAGAGGGATAGCCTATAATTCACCCCTCCACTTT.

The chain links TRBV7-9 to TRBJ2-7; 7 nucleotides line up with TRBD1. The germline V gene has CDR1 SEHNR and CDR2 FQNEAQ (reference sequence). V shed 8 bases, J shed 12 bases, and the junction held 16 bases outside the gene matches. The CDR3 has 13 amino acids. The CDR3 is CASHPDGSQGVYF. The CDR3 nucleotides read TGTGCCAGCCATCCAGACGGGTCGCAGGGGGTGTACTTC. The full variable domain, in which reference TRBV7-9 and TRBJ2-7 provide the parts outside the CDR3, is DTGVSQNPRHKITKRGQNVTFRCDPISEHNRLYWYRQTLGQGPEFLTYFQNEAQLEKSRLLSDRFSAERPKGSFSTLEIQRTEQGDSAMYLCASHPDGSQGVYFGPGTRLTVT.

In nucleotides, the CDR3 is TGCAGTGGAGGGGATACAGATACGCAGTATTTT. Amino acid sequence: CSGGDTDTQYF. The chain has TRBV29-1 and TRBJ2-3; a possible D gene is TRBD2 (6 bases). The CDR3 spans 11 residues. The V gene's germline CDR1 is SQVTM and CDR2 ANQGSEA.

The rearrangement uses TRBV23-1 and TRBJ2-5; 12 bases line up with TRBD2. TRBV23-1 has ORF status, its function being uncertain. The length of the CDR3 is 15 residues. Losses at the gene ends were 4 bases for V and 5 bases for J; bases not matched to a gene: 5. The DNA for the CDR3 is TGCGCCAGCAGTCCTAGCGGGGGGGCCAGGGAGACCCAGTACTTC. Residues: CASSPSGGARETQYF.

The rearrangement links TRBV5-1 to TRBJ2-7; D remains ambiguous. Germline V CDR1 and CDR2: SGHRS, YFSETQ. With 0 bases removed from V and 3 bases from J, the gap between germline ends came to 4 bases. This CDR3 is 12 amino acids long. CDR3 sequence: CASSLGGYEQYF. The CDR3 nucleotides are TGCGCCAGCAGCTTGGGCGGCTACGAGCAGTACTTC.